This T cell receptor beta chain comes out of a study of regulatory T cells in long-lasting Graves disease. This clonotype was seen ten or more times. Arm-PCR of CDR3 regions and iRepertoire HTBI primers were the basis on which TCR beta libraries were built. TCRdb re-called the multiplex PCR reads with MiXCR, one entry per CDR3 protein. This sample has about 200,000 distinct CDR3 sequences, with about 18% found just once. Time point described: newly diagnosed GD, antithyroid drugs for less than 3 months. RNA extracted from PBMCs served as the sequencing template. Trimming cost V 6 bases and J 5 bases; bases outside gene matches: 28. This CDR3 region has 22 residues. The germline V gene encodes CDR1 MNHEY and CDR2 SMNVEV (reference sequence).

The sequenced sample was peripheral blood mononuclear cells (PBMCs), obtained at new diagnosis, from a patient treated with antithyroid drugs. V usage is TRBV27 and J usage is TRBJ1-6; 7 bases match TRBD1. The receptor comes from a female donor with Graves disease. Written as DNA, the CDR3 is TGTGCCAGCAGACAACTTGCACATCTGGGACAGTTCCCACCAATTCATAATTCACCCCTCCACTTT. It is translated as CASRQLAHLGQFPPIHNSPLHF.